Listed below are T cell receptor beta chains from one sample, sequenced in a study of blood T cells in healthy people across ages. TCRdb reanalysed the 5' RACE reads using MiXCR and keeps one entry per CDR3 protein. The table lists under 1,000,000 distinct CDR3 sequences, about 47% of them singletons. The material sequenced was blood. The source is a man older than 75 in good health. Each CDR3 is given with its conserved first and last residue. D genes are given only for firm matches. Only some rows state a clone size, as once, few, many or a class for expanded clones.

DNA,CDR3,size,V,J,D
TGTGCCAGCAGTTACTGGGATCCCAGCTCCTACGAGCAGTACTTC,CASSYWDPSSYEQYF,-,TRBV6-2/TRBV6-3,TRBJ2-7,-
TGTGCCAGCAGTCCGCCGGGGACTAGCGATGAGCAGTTCTTC,CASSPPGTSDEQFF,many,TRBV6-5,TRBJ2-1,TRBD2
TGTGCCAGCAGCTCGACAGGACAGGGGCATGGCTACACCTTC,CASSSTGQGHGYTF,few,TRBV7-2,TRBJ1-2,TRBD1
TGTGCCAGTAGTATGAGAGGAAGAGAGCAGTTCTTC,CASSMRGREQFF,-,TRBV19,TRBJ2-1,-
TGTGCCAGCAGTGAGTTAGTGGCCGGGGGGCAAGAGACCCAGTACTTC,CASSELVAGGQETQYF,few,TRBV6-1,TRBJ2-5,TRBD2
TGTGCCATCAGTGAGTCCGGGACAGGGGCCCTAAGCGCCAAAAACATTCAGTACTTC,CAISESGTGALSAKNIQYF,-,TRBV10-3,TRBJ2-4,TRBD1
TGTGCCAGCAGGCTTGGCCCGGGGCCCAATCAGCCCCAGCATTTT,CASRLGPGPNQPQHF,-,TRBV5-5,TRBJ1-5,-
TGTGCCAGCAGCTTAGTCCTACCGGGGGGGGCGCCGGCAGATACGCAGTATTTT,CASSLVLPGGAPADTQYF,-,TRBV11-2,TRBJ2-3,TRBD2
TGCAGCGTCACTAGCGGGAGGTTTTCCCACAATGAGCAGTTCTTC,CSVTSGRFSHNEQFF,once,TRBV29-1,TRBJ2-1,TRBD2
TGCAGTGCTGAAGGACTCATGACTGGAAATCAGCCCCAGCATTTT,CSAEGLMTGNQPQHF,few,TRBV20-1,TRBJ1-5,-
TGCAGTGCTAGGGATTCATACTATGGCTACACCTTC,CSARDSYYGYTF,many,TRBV20-1,TRBJ1-2,-
TGTGCCAGCAGTTTTCCCGGGACAATAGAGACCCAGTACTTC,CASSFPGTIETQYF,-,TRBV12-3/TRBV12-4,TRBJ2-5,-
TGTGCCAGCAGGAGGGGGGTAGCGGGGTTTTCCTACAATGAGCAGTTCTTC,CASRRGVAGFSYNEQFF,-,TRBV7-2,TRBJ2-1,TRBD2
TGTGCCAGTACGACTGGCGGGCAAGAGACCCAGTACTTC,CASTTGGQETQYF,-,TRBV3-1,TRBJ2-5,-
TGCGCCAGCAGCCAAGTGAGGACTAGCGGGGGGGCCTACAATGAGCAGTTCTTC,CASSQVRTSGGAYNEQFF,-,TRBV4-1,TRBJ2-1,TRBD2
TGTGCCAGCAGTATGGGACAGGGCTACGAGCAGTACTTC,CASSMGQGYEQYF,-,TRBV27,TRBJ2-7,TRBD1
TGTGCCAGCAGTTTATCGGTGACAGGGAGAGGGGGCAATCAGCCCCAGCATTTT,CASSLSVTGRGGNQPQHF,many,TRBV12-3/TRBV12-4,TRBJ1-5,TRBD1
TGCAGCGTGGACAGGGGGCTGAACACCGGGGAGCTGTTTTTT,CSVDRGLNTGELFF,-,TRBV29-1,TRBJ2-2,TRBD1
TGTGCCAGCAGCTTATTGAGGGGCTACGAGCAGTACTTC,CASSLLRGYEQYF,many,TRBV7-8,TRBJ2-7,-
TGTGCCAGCAGGGAGACAGGGTCGGGTCCTGAAGCTTTCTTT,CASRETGSGPEAFF,-,TRBV25-1,TRBJ1-1,TRBD1
TGTGCCAGCATTGCTCATCTCCGGGAGGGCGAGCAGTACTTC,CASIAHLREGEQYF,-,TRBV6-2/TRBV6-3,TRBJ2-7,TRBD2
TGTGCCAGCTCGTCGCCAGGGGTCCCTTTGGAGCAGTACTTC,CASSSPGVPLEQYF,-,TRBV18,TRBJ2-4,-
TGTGCCAGCAGTTCCGTCCTAGTGGGGGCCAACGTCCTGACTTTC,CASSSVLVGANVLTF,-,TRBV12-3/TRBV12-4,TRBJ2-6,-
TGCAGCGTTGAAGACACCGGACAGGGGCCTGGCTACACCTTC,CSVEDTGQGPGYTF,once,TRBV29-1,TRBJ1-2,TRBD1
TGCAGTGCTAGAGGGACTAGCGGTCTTAATGAGCAGTACTTC,CSARGTSGLNEQYF,many,TRBV20-1,TRBJ2-7,TRBD2
TGCAGTGCTAGAGATCTGTTCCGTGAGACCCAGTACTTC,CSARDLFRETQYF,-,TRBV20-1,TRBJ2-5,-
TGTGCCAGCAGCTTTCAGACAGGGGATGGGCAGGGTGAGCAGTTCTTC,CASSFQTGDGQGEQFF,-,TRBV7-9,TRBJ2-1,TRBD1
TGCGCCAGCAGCGAATACAGGGAGGGCGAGCAGTACTTC,CASSEYREGEQYF,few,TRBV5-1,TRBJ2-7,-
TGCAGTGCTAGTCAGGGGTTCGGCAATCAGCCCCAGCATTTT,CSASQGFGNQPQHF,-,TRBV20-1,TRBJ1-5,-
TGTGCCAGCATTTTGCGGGGGGTCCAAGAGACCCAGTTCTTC,CASILRGVQETQFF,-,TRBV12-3/TRBV12-4,TRBJ2-1,TRBD2
TGCACCAGCAGCCAAGATGGAGTAGCCGGTGAGCAGTTCTTC,CTSSQDGVAGEQFF,-,TRBV4-3,TRBJ2-1,-
TGTGCCAGCAGTTACCCCAGACCGGGGGAGCAGTACTTC,CASSYPRPGEQYF,few,TRBV6-6,TRBJ2-7,-
TGTGCCAGCAGTCACCGACAGGGTAGGGCCTACGAGCAGTACTTC,CASSHRQGRAYEQYF,-,TRBV12-3/TRBV12-4,TRBJ2-7,TRBD1
TGTGCCAGCAGGCCGACAGGAGATACGCAGTATTTT,CASRPTGDTQYF,-,TRBV12-3/TRBV12-4,TRBJ2-3,-
TGCAGTGCTCCTCGACTAGCGGGAGGGCGTGAGCAGTACTTC,CSAPRLAGGREQYF,-,TRBV20-1,TRBJ2-7,TRBD2
TGCGCCAGCAGCCCTGTCGGCGGGACTAGCGGGGGTCCCCAGTACTTC,CASSPVGGTSGGPQYF,-,TRBV5-1,TRBJ2-5,TRBD2
TGTGCCAGCAGCTTGGCTGTCAGGGGTTGGGAGCAGTACTTC,CASSLAVRGWEQYF,many,TRBV5-5,TRBJ2-7,-
TGCAGCGTTCCCCAGGCGGGAGTTTCGTACAATGAGCAGTTCTTC,CSVPQAGVSYNEQFF,-,TRBV29-1,TRBJ2-1,TRBD2
TGTGCCAGCAGCCAAGAGGCAGTCATGAACACTGAAGCTTTCTTT,CASSQEAVMNTEAFF,-,TRBV14,TRBJ1-1,-